Detailed here is one T cell receptor beta chain. This sample stems from a study of blood T cell repertoires in COVID-19. Background on the study: Sites in the United States, Italy and Spain provided acute and convalescent COVID-19 samples.

Under the authors' procedure: Estimates of nucleated cell counts were drawn from the amplification of reference gene primers. Repertoires were generated with immunoSEQ multiplex PCR, while TCRdb's copy carries only in-frame clones and drops some. V and J calls and clone size are those listed in that table; D and trimming were worked out from the DNA. Of over 400,000 clones in the sample, 80% to 90% were seen once. The CDR3 sequence is 15 residues long. The V and J ends lost 4 bases and 4 bases, in that order; junction bases with no gene match: 8. Germline CDR1 reads SGHRS; CDR2 reads YFSETQ. The sequence was obtained from a woman under 40 with active or convalescent COVID-19. The chain joins TRBV5-1 to TRBJ1-5, with 7 bases fitting TRBD1. The sample comprised peripheral blood. In DNA form, the CDR3 reads TGCGCCAGCAGCCTTGGACAGGACATAAATCAGCCCCAGCATTTT. Residues: CASSLGQDINQPQHF.